This T cell receptor (beta chain) was sequenced during a study of cytomegalovirus exposure and HLA in healthy donors. PCR used 60 Vbeta primers and 13 Jbeta primers. Sequenced by immunoSEQ multiplex PCR; TCRdb stores in-frame clones only, minus some. The repertoire holds about 190,000 clones, with roughly 80% as singletons. CDR1 is MNHEY and CDR2 is SMNVEV in the germline V gene (reference sequence). This CDR3 is built from 14 residues. The trim removed 5 bases at V and 3 bases at J, leaving 5 bases unmatched. The source material was PBMCs. The chain combines TRBV27 with TRBJ2-7, with 9 bases that match TRBD2. This sequence originates from a male donor in good health and CMV-seronegative. CDR3 sequence: CASSTRLADYEQYF. CDR3 sequence (DNA): TGTGCCAGCAGTACCCGACTAGCGGACTACGAGCAGTACTTC.